This T cell receptor (beta chain) derives from a study of shared clonotypes between healthy human individuals. V was clipped by 3 bases and J by 2 bases, with 25 bases between them. The V gene's germline CDR1 is SGHAT and CDR2 FQNNGV. The length of the CDR3 is 19 residues. TCRdb's table, derived via immunoSEQ multiplex PCR, lists solely in-frame clones and lacks some. The table includes about 1 million clones, about 75% detected once. Free of recent acute infections or vaccinations, the donors were healthy HIV-negative adults. Sequencing was done on a sample of memory CD4+ T cells sorted from blood. Subset here: CD45RA-negative fraction. The sequence was obtained from a man aged 18 to 29 in good health. The gene calls are TRBV11-2 and TRBJ2-5; perhaps TRBD2 as D (6 bases). CDR3 sequence (DNA): TGTGCCAGCAGCTTCAACTTGGGCCGGAAGGGAGGAGATCAAGAGACCCAGTACTTC. It translates to CASSFNLGRKGGDQETQYF.